The clone carrying this TCR beta chain was seen many times. Its target is not known. The junction differs from germline at one of its ends, possibly a read error. Germline CDR1 MGHRA, CDR2 YSYEKL. This CDR3 contains 16 residues. TCRdb used MiXCR to reprocess the multiplex PCR reads, holding one entry per CDR3 protein. There are 12,000 or so distinct CDR3 sequences in the sample; roughly 53% occur only once, and approximately 40% lies in the top ten. This specimen belongs to a study of breast tumors, draining lymph nodes, adjacent tissues. Study results and limitations: Tumor TCR diversity was below lymph nodes but above nontumor tissue. That most tumor T cells come from lymph nodes remained unproven. Compared with basal-like, luminal-like tumors shared significantly more repertoire with nontumor tissue. The data were judged consistent with most tumor T cells coming from lymph node and expanding in tumor.

This TCR came from a female donor with breast cancer. Some clones in this sample may be carry-over from other donors' samples. Material: tumor-adjacent breast tissue. This chain uses TRBV4-1 with TRBJ2-2; TRBD2 agrees at 12 bases. This CDR3 reads CASSQRTSGNPGELFF. CDR3 in DNA: TGCGCCAGCAGCCAGCGGACTAGCGGGAACCCCGGGGAGCTGTTTTTT.